The 8 T cell receptor beta chains below come from one sample, sequenced in a study of blood T cells in healthy people across ages. Combining a sample-barcoded 5' primer with a J-beta primer mix, a second PCR ran for roughly 6 to 12 cycles. Via MiXCR, TCRdb re-called the 5' RACE reads, giving one row per CDR3 protein. The sample lists about 620,000 distinct CDR3 sequences; under 65% were seen once. The sequenced sample was blood. The receptors come from a woman older than 75 in good health.

About this clonotype: This may be a read error, as it is one base from a much larger clone. The genes are TRBV20-1 and TRBJ2-3; TRBD2 matches 9 bases. This CDR3 is 16 amino acids long. CDR1 and CDR2 from the germline V gene are DFQATT and SNEGSKA (reference sequence). After removal of 0 bases from V and 0 bases from J, the junction contained 4 bases not matched to a gene. The CDR3 DNA is TGCAGTGCTAGAGATCTGACTAGCGGAAGCACAGATACGCAGTATTTT. Amino acids: CSARDLTSGSTDTQYF.

Concerning this clonotype itself: A read error is possible here, since a much larger clone lies one base away. The chain is built from TRBV3-1 and TRBJ2-7; 7 bases agree with TRBD2. The junction had 4 bases not matched to a gene; V was cut back by 2 bases and J by 0 bases. This CDR3 is built from 15 residues. Per germline, CDR1 LGHDT and CDR2 YNNKEL (reference sequence). CDR3 sequence: CASSQPGLTSYEQYF. CDR3 DNA: TGTGCCAGCAGCCAACCGGGACTAACCTCCTACGAGCAGTACTTC.

V gene TRBV14 combines with J gene TRBJ2-3; perhaps TRBD1 as D (5 bases). There are 13 residues in the CDR3. Per the germline V gene, CDR1 is SGHDN and CDR2 is FVKESK. Trimming shortened V by 7 bases and J by 6 bases, and 14 bases separated the two germline ends. The CDR3, as DNA: TGTGCCAGCATGACAGACCCCGCGGATACGCAGTATTTT. It encodes CASMTDPADTQYF. Together with reference TRBV14 and TRBJ2-3, the CDR3 gives the full variable domain: EAGVTQFPSHSVIEKGQTVTLRCDPISGHDNLYWYRRVMGKEIKFLLHFVKESKQDESGMPNNRFLAERTGGTYSTLKVQPAELEDSGVYFCASMTDPADTQYFGPGTRLTVL.

The V and J genes are TRBV20-1 and TRBJ1-5; D is unresolved. This CDR3 comprises 14 residues. The V gene lost 0 bases and the J gene lost 7 bases, with 13 bases spanning the gap. From germline, CDR1 is DFQATT and CDR2 SNEGSKA (reference sequence). Here the CDR3 DNA reads TGCAGTGCTAGAGATCGACGGCGCGCACAGCCCCAGCATTTT. Protein: CSARDRRRAQPQHF.

This clonotype was detected a few times. This chain joins TRBV6-1 and TRBJ2-5; D perhaps matches TRBD2 (6 bases). Germline assignment: CDR1 MNHNS and CDR2 SASEGT. The CDR3 covers 14 residues. V lost 6 bases, J lost 3 bases, and 14 bases lay in between. CDR3 sequence reads: CASSWAGKEETQYF. The CDR3 nucleotides read TGTGCCAGCAGCTGGGCGGGGAAAGAAGAGACCCAGTACTTC.

The chain has TRBV20-1 and TRBJ2-1, with no clear D. Germline CDR1 DFQATT, CDR2 SNEGSKA (reference sequence). V shed 0 bases and J shed 7 bases, with 7 bases lying between them. This CDR3 contains 12 residues. CDR3 protein: CSARDLGNEQFF. The CDR3 nucleotides read TGCAGTGCTAGAGATCTGGGGAATGAGCAGTTCTTC.

Of note for this clonotype: Its ends do not fully match the called genes, so a read error is possible. J is TRBJ2-1 and V is TRBV6-6, with TRBD2 identical over 9 bases. This CDR3 has 16 residues. The germline V gene encodes CDR1 MNHNY and CDR2 SVGAGI (reference sequence). DNA of the CDR3: TGTGCCAGCAGTATGCGGGGGGGGGCCCATTACAATGAACAGTTCTTC. Amino acids: CASSMRGGAHYNEQFF.

The CDR3 DNA follows: TGTGCCAGCAGTATGACTAGCGGGAGTAAGGATACGCAGTATTTT. Its protein is CASSMTSGSKDTQYF. The chain combines TRBV6-6 with TRBJ2-3; TRBD2 agrees at 12 bases. Germline loops: CDR1 MNHNY, CDR2 SVGAGI (reference sequence). The CDR3 length is 15 residues. Losses at the gene ends were 5 bases for V and 6 bases for J; bases not matched to a gene: 6.